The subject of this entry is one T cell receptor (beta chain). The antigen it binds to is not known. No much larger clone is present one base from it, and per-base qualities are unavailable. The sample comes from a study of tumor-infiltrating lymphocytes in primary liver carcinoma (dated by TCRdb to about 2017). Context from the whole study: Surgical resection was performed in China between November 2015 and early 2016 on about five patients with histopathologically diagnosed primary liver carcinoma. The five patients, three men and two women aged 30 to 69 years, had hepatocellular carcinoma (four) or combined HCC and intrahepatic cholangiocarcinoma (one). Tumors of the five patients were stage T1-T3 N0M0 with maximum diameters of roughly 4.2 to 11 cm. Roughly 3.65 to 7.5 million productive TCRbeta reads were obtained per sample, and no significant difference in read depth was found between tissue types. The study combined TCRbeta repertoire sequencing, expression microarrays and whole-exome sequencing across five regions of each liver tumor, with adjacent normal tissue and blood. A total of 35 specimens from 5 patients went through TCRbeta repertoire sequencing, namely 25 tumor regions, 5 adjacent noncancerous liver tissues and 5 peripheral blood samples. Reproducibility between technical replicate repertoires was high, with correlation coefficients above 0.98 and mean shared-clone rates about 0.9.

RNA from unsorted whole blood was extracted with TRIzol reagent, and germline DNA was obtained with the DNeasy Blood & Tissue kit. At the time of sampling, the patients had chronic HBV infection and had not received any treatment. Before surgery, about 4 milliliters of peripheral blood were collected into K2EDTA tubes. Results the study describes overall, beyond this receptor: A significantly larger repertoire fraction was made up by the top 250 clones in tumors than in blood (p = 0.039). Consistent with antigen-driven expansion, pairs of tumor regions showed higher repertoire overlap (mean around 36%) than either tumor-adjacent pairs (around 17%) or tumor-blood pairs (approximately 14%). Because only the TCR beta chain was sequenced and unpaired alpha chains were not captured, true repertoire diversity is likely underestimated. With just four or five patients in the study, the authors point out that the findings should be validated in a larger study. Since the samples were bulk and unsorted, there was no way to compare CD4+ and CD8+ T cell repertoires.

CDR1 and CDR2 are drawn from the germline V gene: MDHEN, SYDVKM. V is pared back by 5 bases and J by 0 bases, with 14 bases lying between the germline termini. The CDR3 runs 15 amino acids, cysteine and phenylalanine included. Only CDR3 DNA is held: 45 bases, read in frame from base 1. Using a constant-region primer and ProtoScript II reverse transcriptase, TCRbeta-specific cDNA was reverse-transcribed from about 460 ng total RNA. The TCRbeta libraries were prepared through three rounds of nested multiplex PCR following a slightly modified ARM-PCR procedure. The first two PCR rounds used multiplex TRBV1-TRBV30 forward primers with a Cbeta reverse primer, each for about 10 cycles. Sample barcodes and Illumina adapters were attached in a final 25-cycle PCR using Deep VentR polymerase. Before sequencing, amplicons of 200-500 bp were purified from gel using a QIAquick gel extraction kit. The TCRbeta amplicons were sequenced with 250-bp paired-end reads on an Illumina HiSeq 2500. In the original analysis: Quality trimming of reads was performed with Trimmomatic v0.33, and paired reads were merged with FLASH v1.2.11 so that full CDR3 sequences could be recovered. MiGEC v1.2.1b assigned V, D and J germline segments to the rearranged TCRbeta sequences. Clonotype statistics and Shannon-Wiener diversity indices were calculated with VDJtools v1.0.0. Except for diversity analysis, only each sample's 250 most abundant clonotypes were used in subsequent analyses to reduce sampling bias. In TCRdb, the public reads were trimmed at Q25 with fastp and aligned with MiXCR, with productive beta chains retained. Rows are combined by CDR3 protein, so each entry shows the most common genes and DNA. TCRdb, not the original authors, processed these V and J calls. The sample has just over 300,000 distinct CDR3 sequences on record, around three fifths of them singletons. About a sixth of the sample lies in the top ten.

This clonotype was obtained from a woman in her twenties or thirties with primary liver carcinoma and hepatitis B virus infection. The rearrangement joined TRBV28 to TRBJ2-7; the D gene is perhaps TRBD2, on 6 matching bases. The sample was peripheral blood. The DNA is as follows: TGTGCCAGCAGTAGGATAGCGGCTAGCTCCTACGAGCAGTACTTC. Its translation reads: CASSRIAASSYEQYF.